These 8 T cell receptor beta chains share one sample of origin, sequenced in a study of T cells after yellow fever vaccination (dated by TCRdb to 2018 to 2020). Reading the label with the study, this specimen's treatment or condition is: live attenuated yellow fever vaccine strain. The library was made by 5' RACE. Sequencing used an Illumina HiSeq 2500. TCRdb reworked the public reads: Q25 trimming with fastp, MiXCR clone assembly, productive beta chains retained. Duplicate CDR3 protein sequences are folded into a single record with the most common DNA and genes. The sample table lists 500,000 to 650,000 distinct CDR3 sequences, approximately 15% of them with a count of one. The ten largest account for over 12% of the sample. The sequences come from PBMCs, collected on the day of the yellow fever booster vaccination. These receptors were obtained from a man aged 25 to 40 who received the YFV17D yellow fever vaccine.

The chain recombines TRBV5-1 with TRBJ2-5; D might be TRBD1 or TRBD2, each matching 5 bases. CDR1 SGHRS and CDR2 YFSETQ come from the germline V gene. Trimming shortened V by 8 bases and J by 1 base, and 24 bases separated the two germline ends. The CDR3 is made up of 17 amino acids. The CDR3 here is CASKTGRPLDGQETQYF. The CDR3 bases are TGCGCCAGTAAAACGGGACGGCCCCTGGACGGCCAAGAGACCCAGTACTTC. Looking up the rest from reference TRBV5-1 and TRBJ2-5 gives the full variable domain: KAGVTQTPRYLIKTRGQQVTLSCSPISGHRSVSWYQQTPGQGLQFLFEYFSETQRNKGNFPGRFSGRQFSNSRSEMNVSTLELGDSALYLCASKTGRPLDGQETQYFGPGTRLLVL.

The chain links TRBV20-1 to TRBJ2-1; TRBD2 aligns across 9 bases. This CDR3 is built from 16 residues. Germline-derived CDR1 and CDR2 are DFQATT and SNEGSKA (reference sequence). The V and J ends lost 1 base and 8 bases, in that order; junction bases with no gene match: 12. The CDR3: CSARVGSGRLLDEQFF. The CDR3 region has the DNA TGCAGTGCTAGAGTCGGGAGCGGGAGGCTTCTAGATGAGCAGTTCTTC.

The rearrangement joins TRBV7-2 to TRBJ1-4; D unresolved. Trimming removed 5 bases from V and 5 bases from J, with 15 bases in between. CDR1 SGHTA and CDR2 FQGNSA come from the germline V gene. The CDR3 consists of 15 residues. In nucleotides, the CDR3 is TGTGCCAGCAGCCGTAAGATTAAAACGAATGAAAAACTGTTTTTT. Residues: CASSRKIKTNEKLFF. The complete variable domain, with remaining parts taken from reference TRBV7-2 and TRBJ1-4, reads GAGVSQSPSNKVTEKGKDVELRCDPISGHTALYWYRQSLGQGLEFLIYFQGNSAPDKSGLPSDRFSAERTGGSVSTLTIQRTQQEDSAVYLCASSRKIKTNEKLFFGSGTQLSVL.

This clonotype has at least ten counts. The V gene is TRBV15, the J gene TRBJ2-1; no reliable D call. Germline-derived CDR1 and CDR2 are LNHNV and YYDKDF (reference sequence). CDR3 length: 15 amino acids. Trimming shortened V by 0 bases and J by 5 bases, and 11 bases separated the two germline ends. In DNA, the CDR3 is TGTGCCACCAGCAGAGAGTGGACGCTAGACAATGAGCAGTTCTTC. It specifies CATSREWTLDNEQFF.

This clonotype showed up just a few times. The chain has TRBV4-1 and TRBJ2-3; D is perhaps TRBD2 (6 bases). With 4 bases removed from V and 3 bases from J, the gap between germline ends came to 17 bases. This CDR3 has 16 amino acids. Germline values: CDR1 MGHRA, CDR2 YSYEKL. In DNA form, the CDR3 reads TGCGCCAGCAGCCTCAGTCCGGGACTCACTACAGATACGCAGTATTTT. Its protein is CASSLSPGLTTDTQYF.

This clonotype has more than one count but fewer than ten. J is TRBJ1-1 and V is TRBV28; the D gene is possibly TRBD1 (6 bases). V lost 8 bases and J lost 4, with 17 bases in between. CDR3 size: 14 residues. Germline CDR1 MDHEN, CDR2 SYDVKM. The CDR3 sequence is CASPRAGDSTEAFF. The CDR3 coding sequence is TGTGCCAGCCCCCGCGCAGGGGATTCCACTGAAGCTTTCTTT.

This clonotype has a count of ten or more. This rearrangement joins TRBV27 to TRBJ2-4; D remains ambiguous. Trimming removed 7 bases from V and 2 bases from J, with 15 bases in between. Germline V lookup: CDR1 MNHEY, CDR2 SMNVEV (reference sequence). This CDR3 spans 15 amino acids. The CDR3 loop reads CASTPRSGSKNIQYF. The DNA of the CDR3 is TGTGCCAGCACCCCTAGGTCTGGGTCCAAAAACATTCAGTACTTC.

This clonotype was seen a few times. The chain recombines TRBV20-1 with TRBJ1-6; tentatively, D is TRBD1 (5 bases). CDR3 size: 15 residues. V was shortened by 2 bases and J by 3 bases, with 11 bases between the two germline ends. CDR1 is DFQATT and CDR2 is SNEGSKA in the germline V gene (reference sequence). The CDR3 sequence: CSARPQGVYNSPLHF. The DNA of the CDR3 is TGCAGTGCTAGACCCCAGGGTGTCTATAATTCACCCCTCCACTTT.